This T cell receptor beta chain was profiled in a study of response to subunit inactivated influenza vaccine. TCRdb reanalysed the RT-PCR reads using MiXCR and keeps one entry per CDR3 protein. The profile shows roughly 700,000 distinct CDR3 sequences, less than 20% of them singletons. This clonotype was obtained from a man aged 50-60 years who received an inactivated influenza vaccine. The specimen comprised PBMCs from blood, sampled roughly 12 days after vaccination.

CDR3 bases: TGCGCCAGCAGCCAAGCGGGTTTAGGGGGAGAGACCCAGTACTTC. It is translated as CASSQAGLGGETQYF. This chain connects TRBV4-3 to TRBJ2-5; perhaps TRBD1 as D (6 bases). Trimming shortened V by 1 base and J by 4 bases, and 13 bases separated the two germline ends. The CDR3 covers 15 residues. CDR1 is LGHNA, CDR2 YSLEER, per germline.